Each of the 30 T cell receptor beta chains below was sequenced from the same sample in a study of T cells in Graves' hyperthyroidism and ophthalmopathy. Amplification targeted TCR beta CDR3 regions from RNA transcripts. Researchers ran a first-round RT-PCR on the TCR CDR3 using the HTBI primer set. TCRdb analysed the multiplex PCR reads with MiXCR anew, one entry per CDR3 protein. The sample lists 500,000 to 650,000 distinct CDR3 sequences, nearly 20% occurring once. The source material was blood. These receptors all stem from a man aged 40-50 years with Graves' ophthalmopathy.

This clonotype was detected many times. The chain employs TRBV7-9 and TRBJ2-2; unclear D gene. The CDR3 runs to 16 residues. Deletions cut 5 bases from V and 0 bases from J, with 13 bases between. Germline V gene data show CDR1 as SEHNR and CDR2 as FQNEAQ (reference sequence). The CDR3 DNA reads as TGTGCCAGCAGCGGGTTTGGCGGCGCGAACACCGGGGAGCTGTTTTTT. This sequence encodes CASSGFGGANTGELFF.

In its sample, this clonotype was seen many times. The chain joins TRBV7-6 to TRBJ2-7, with D maybe TRBD1 (6 bases). CDR1 and CDR2 from the germline V gene are SGHVS and FNYEAQ. V gave up 1 base and J gave up 3 bases, with 10 bases separating them. The CDR3 totals 14 residues. CDR3 protein: CASSLDRDNYEQYF. CDR3 coding DNA: TGTGCCAGCAGCTTAGACAGGGATAACTACGAGCAGTACTTC.

A few counts support this clonotype. This chain joins TRBV11-1 and TRBJ2-7; the D gene is possibly TRBD2 (6 bases). The V end lost 5 bases, the J end lost 2 bases, and 16 bases lay between the germline ends. Germline CDR1 SGHAT, CDR2 FQDESV (reference sequence). CDR3 length: 15 residues. The CDR3 DNA follows: TGTGCCAGCAGCCTTATCGGGAGAGGGGCCTACGAGCAGTACTTC. The encoded protein is CASSLIGRGAYEQYF.

This clonotype came up a few times. The rearrangement links TRBV12-3 or TRBV12-4 to TRBJ2-3; 7 bases match TRBD2. V was clipped by 3 bases and J by 6 bases; unmatched bases: 12. This CDR3 region has 16 residues. For the CDR3, the DNA is TGTGCCAGCAGTTTTACCCTAGCGGTTGCGTCGGATACGCAGTATTTT. This sequence encodes CASSFTLAVASDTQYF.

The table lists this clonotype with many counts. The CDR3 reads CASSLDGAEYEQYF. DNA for the CDR3: TGTGCCAGCAGCTTGGATGGGGCGGAATACGAGCAGTACTTC. The J gene is TRBJ2-7, the V gene TRBV5-5, with D maybe TRBD1 (5 bases). V lost 0 bases, J lost 4 bases, and 11 bases lay in between. The CDR3 extends over 14 amino acids. Germline lookup yields CDR1 SGHKS and CDR2 YYEKEE (reference sequence).

This clonotype was observed a handful of times. The chain combines TRBV7-6 with TRBJ2-7, with D possibly being TRBD1 (6 bases). CDR1 and CDR2 from the germline V gene are SGHVS and FNYEAQ. The length of the CDR3 is 14 residues. Trimming left V 7 bases short and J 2 bases short, with 15 bases between. The CDR3 nucleotides read TGTGCCAGCACCTCTACTACAGGGCCCTACGAGCAGTACTTC. It yields the protein CASTSTTGPYEQYF. Based on the CDR3 plus reference TRBV7-6 and TRBJ2-7, the full variable domain is GAGVSQSPRYKVTKRGQDVALRCDPISGHVSLYWYRQALGQGPEFLTYFNYEAQQDKSGLPNDRFSAERPEGSISTLTIQRTEQRDSAMYRCASTSTTGPYEQYFGPGTRLTVT.

This sequence joins TRBV7-9 and TRBJ1-5, with D maybe TRBD1 (5 bases). CDR1 is SEHNR, CDR2 FQNEAQ, per germline (reference sequence). The V and J ends lost 0 bases and 7 bases respectively, with 10 bases between them. The CDR3 is 14 residues long. The CDR3, as DNA: TGTGCCAGCAGCTTAGCGCACGGGGACCAGCCCCAGCATTTT. It specifies CASSLAHGDQPQHF.

In nucleotides, the CDR3 is TGTGCCAGCAGCCAGTTCGGGGGGCGCAATTCGGTCGAGCAGTACTTC. Amino acids: CASSQFGGRNSVEQYF. The chain recombines TRBV3-1 with TRBJ2-7; the D gene is possibly TRBD2 (7 bases). The germline CDR1 and CDR2 sequences are LGHDT and YNNKEL (reference sequence). The CDR3 spans 16 residues. The V end lost 3 bases, the J end lost 6 bases, and 21 bases lay between the germline ends.

This clonotype was recorded many times. This chain connects TRBV7-3 to TRBJ2-5; D possibly uses TRBD1 or TRBD2 (7 bases each). V lost 4 bases and J 5 bases, leaving 11 bases between the germline ends. Germline values: CDR1 SGHTA, CDR2 FQGTGA. The CDR3 runs 13 residues. The CDR3: CASSSQGGETQYF. DNA for the CDR3: TGTGCCAGCAGCTCCCAGGGGGGGGAGACCCAGTACTTC.

The chain carries TRBV27 and TRBJ2-7, with D hard to call. Trimming stripped 8 bases from V and 1 base from J, with 12 bases between. Germline lookup yields CDR1 MNHEY and CDR2 SMNVEV (reference sequence). The CDR3 length is 13 residues. DNA for the CDR3: TGTGCCAGCCATTCTATCAGGTCCTACGAGCAGTACTTC. Translation: CASHSIRSYEQYF.

The chain has TRBV9 and TRBJ1-6; D might be TRBD1 (5 bases). CDR3 size: 16 residues. Trimming removed 0 bases at V and 7 bases at J, with 14 bases between. CDR1 is SGDLS and CDR2 is YYNGEE in the germline V gene. CDR3: CASSVDHRDGNSPLHF. CDR3 nucleotide sequence: TGTGCCAGCAGCGTAGACCACCGGGACGGCAATTCACCCCTCCACTTT.

The chain carries TRBV2 and TRBJ1-2, with 9 bases matching TRBD1. Germline CDR1 and CDR2: SNHLY and FYNNEI. Trimming cost V 7 bases and J 4 bases; bases outside gene matches: 13. The CDR3 contains 16 residues. The CDR3 loop reads CASKSKTGGTLYGYTF. CDR3 nucleotides: TGTGCCAGCAAATCTAAGACAGGGGGTACCCTCTATGGCTACACCTTC.

This rearrangement joins TRBV4-3 to TRBJ2-1; D remains ambiguous. In germline, CDR1 is LGHNA, CDR2 YSLEER. The CDR3 runs to 15 residues. Between the trimmed V and J ends, which lost 0 bases and 7 bases, there was a span of 13 bases. The CDR3 loop reads CASSQEYLVINEQFF. In nucleotides, the CDR3 is TGCGCCAGCAGCCAAGAATACTTGGTGATAAATGAGCAGTTCTTC.

This clonotype was found once. The chain joins TRBV20-1 to TRBJ2-1, with 9 bases matching TRBD2. Germline assignment: CDR1 DFQATT and CDR2 SNEGSKA (reference sequence). CDR3 length equals 15 residues. The ends lost 6 bases at V and 7 bases at J; junction bases unmatched: 13. The DNA for the CDR3 is TGCAGTGCCTCCCGGGGGCGGGGGGGTACGAATGAGCAGTTCTTC. It specifies CSASRGRGGTNEQFF.

This clonotype was observed a handful of times. DNA of the CDR3: TGTGCCAGCAGCGTAGTTAGCGGAGATACGCAGTATTTT. It yields the protein CASSVVSGDTQYF. This chain joins TRBV9 and TRBJ2-3; a weak D match, TRBD2 (6 bases). V was trimmed by 0 bases and J by 5 bases, leaving 7 bases between them. The CDR3 has 13 amino acids. From germline, CDR1 is SGDLS and CDR2 YYNGEE.

A few counts support this clonotype. The chain is built from TRBV6-5 and TRBJ2-1; 9 bases map to TRBD1. The CDR3 runs 16 residues. Germline V gene data show CDR1 as MNHEY and CDR2 as SVGAGI. After removal of 4 bases from V and 4 bases from J, the junction contained 8 bases not matched to a gene. In DNA, the CDR3 is TGTGCCAGCAGTTCCTACAGGGGGCGCGGGTACAATGAGCAGTTCTTC. It codes for CASSSYRGRGYNEQFF.

This clonotype has a handful of counts. This chain links TRBV20-1 with TRBJ2-3; 16 bases agree with TRBD2. Germline CDR1 is DFQATT and CDR2 is SNEGSKA (reference sequence). Germline trimming cut 3 bases from V and 5 bases from J; bases unmatched to any gene: 2. The CDR3 length is 15 residues. CDR3 DNA sequence: TGCAGTGCTAGGGGGACTAGCGGGAGGGGAGATACGCAGTATTTT. It codes for CSARGTSGRGDTQYF.

Many counts were recorded for this clonotype. The chain couples TRBV6-4 to TRBJ1-2; 8 bases align to TRBD1. This CDR3 is built from 13 residues. Trimming took 7 bases from V and 6 from J; bases not matched to a gene: 7. The germline CDR1 and CDR2 sequences are MRHNA and SNTAGT. Here the CDR3 reads CASTSGQGDGYTF. CDR3 sequence (DNA): TGTGCCAGCACCTCAGGACAGGGAGATGGCTACACCTTC.

The sample holds many counts of this clonotype. This sequence joins TRBV5-5 and TRBJ2-5; possibly TRBD1 for D (6 bases). The germline V gene has CDR1 SGHKS and CDR2 YYEKEE (reference sequence). This CDR3 contains 15 residues. V was pared by 3 bases and J by 3 bases, with 15 bases between. The CDR3 loop is CASSSLGGSEETQYF. The CDR3 bases are TGTGCCAGCAGCTCACTAGGGGGTAGCGAAGAGACCCAGTACTTC.

On this clonotype: A clone one base away is much larger, so this may be a read error. The gene calls are TRBV3-1 and TRBJ1-4, with D possibly being TRBD1 (6 bases). Trimming removed 2 bases at V and 7 bases at J, with 14 bases between. This CDR3 is built from 15 residues. Germline CDR1 LGHDT, CDR2 YNNKEL (reference sequence). The CDR3 nucleotides read TGTGCCAGCAGCCAATGGGGGACAAGGGCTGAAAAACTGTTTTTT. This codes for CASSQWGTRAEKLFF.

This clonotype appeared many times. The CDR3 spells CASSNLAGGGYEQYF. In DNA, the CDR3 is TGTGCCAGCAGTAATCTAGCGGGGGGGGGATACGAGCAGTACTTC. V usage is TRBV6-1 and J usage is TRBJ2-7; TRBD2 aligns across 12 bases. This CDR3 contains 15 residues. Losses at the gene ends were 5 bases for V and 4 bases for J; bases not matched to a gene: 6. Germline V gene data show CDR1 as MNHNS and CDR2 as SASEGT.

This clonotype has just one count. V is TRBV9 and J is TRBJ2-3, with 9 bases fitting TRBD2. The CDR3 length is 16 residues. Germline V gene data show CDR1 as SGDLS and CDR2 as YYNGEE. Germline trimming cut 2 bases from V and 4 bases from J; bases unmatched to any gene: 8. Here the CDR3 reads CASSVPAGGLADTQYF. CDR3 DNA: TGTGCCAGCAGCGTCCCAGCGGGGGGCCTGGCAGATACGCAGTATTTT.

There are many counts of this clonotype. The V call is TRBV7-8, the J call TRBJ2-7, with TRBD2 as a possible D gene (5 bases). Deletions cut 5 bases from V and 3 bases from J, with 14 bases between. CDR3 length: 14 amino acids. Germline V gene data show CDR1 as SGHVS and CDR2 as FQNEAQ. The CDR3 spells CASSRGLSSYEQYF. Here the CDR3 DNA reads TGTGCCAGCAGCCGAGGACTCAGCAGCTACGAGCAGTACTTC.

This clonotype appeared a few times. This chain links TRBV4-1 with TRBJ2-1; D call uncertain. From germline, CDR1 is MGHRA and CDR2 YSYEKL. The CDR3 contains 16 residues. Trimming pared 0 bases from V and 0 bases from J, leaving 9 bases between. Here the CDR3 DNA reads TGCGCCAGCAGCCAAGATTCACATAGCTCCTACAATGAGCAGTTCTTC. The encoded protein is CASSQDSHSSYNEQFF.

The table lists this clonotype with a few counts. The J gene is TRBJ2-5, the V gene TRBV4-1, with 8 bases identical to TRBD2. Germline V gene sequence: CDR1 MGHRA, CDR2 YSYEKL. The CDR3 runs to 16 residues. V shed 0 bases, J shed 4 bases, and the junction held 7 bases outside the gene matches. The CDR3 nucleotides read TGCGCCAGCAGCCAAGATCAGGCGGGGGGAGCAGAGACCCAGTACTTC. Residues: CASSQDQAGGAETQYF.

CDR3 bases: TGTGCCAGCACCCCGGGAGGGAGGCGGAATCAGCCCCAGCATTTT. The encoded protein is CASTPGGRRNQPQHF. V gene TRBV6-1 combines with J gene TRBJ1-5; D gene ambiguous. This CDR3 contains 15 residues. CDR1 and CDR2 from the germline V gene are MNHNS and SASEGT. V lost 7 bases and J lost 4, with 17 bases in between.

The chain uses TRBV19 and TRBJ2-5; TRBD1 matches at 8 bases. Looked up from germline, CDR1 is LNHDA and CDR2 is SQIVND (reference sequence). Germline trimming cut 4 bases from V and 4 bases from J; bases unmatched to any gene: 2. The CDR3 runs 13 residues. CDR3 sequence (DNA): TGTGCCAGTAGTAGTCAGGGGGCAGAGACCCAGTACTTC. It yields the protein CASSSQGAETQYF. The variable domain in full, completed from reference TRBV19 and TRBJ2-5, reads DGGITQSPKYLFRKEGQNVTLSCEQNLNHDAMYWYRQDPGQGLRLIYYSQIVNDFQKGDIAEGYSVSREKKESFPLTVTSAQKNPTAFYLCASSSQGAETQYFGPGTRLLVL.

This chain joins TRBV12-3 or TRBV12-4 and TRBJ2-7; no clear D. The CDR3 loop spans 13 amino acids. V lost 8 bases, J lost 6 bases, and 17 bases lay in between. In DNA, the CDR3 is TGTGCCAGCTCTTCGCTGGCGGCCGGCGAGCAGTACTTC. Translation gives CASSSLAAGEQYF.

Only a few counts were recorded for this clonotype. It is unclear where the CDR3 begins or ends on the DNA, so no DNA is shown, and the CDR3 is as TCRdb lists it. The CDR3 region is CASSTSGQLNTEAFF. This chain links TRBV6-1 with TRBJ1-1; TRBD1 is the table's D call and was not checked against the DNA. The germline CDR1 and CDR2 sequences are MNHNS and SASEGT. The CDR3 length equals 15 residues, ends included.

The chain has TRBV4-1 and TRBJ1-1; perhaps TRBD1 as D (6 bases). From germline, CDR1 is MGHRA and CDR2 YSYEKL. The V end lost 1 base, the J end lost 8 bases, and 14 bases lay between the germline ends. CDR3 size: 14 residues. This CDR3 is CASSQAWGRGEAFF. In DNA, the CDR3 is TGCGCCAGCAGCCAAGCTTGGGGTAGGGGGGAAGCTTTCTTT.